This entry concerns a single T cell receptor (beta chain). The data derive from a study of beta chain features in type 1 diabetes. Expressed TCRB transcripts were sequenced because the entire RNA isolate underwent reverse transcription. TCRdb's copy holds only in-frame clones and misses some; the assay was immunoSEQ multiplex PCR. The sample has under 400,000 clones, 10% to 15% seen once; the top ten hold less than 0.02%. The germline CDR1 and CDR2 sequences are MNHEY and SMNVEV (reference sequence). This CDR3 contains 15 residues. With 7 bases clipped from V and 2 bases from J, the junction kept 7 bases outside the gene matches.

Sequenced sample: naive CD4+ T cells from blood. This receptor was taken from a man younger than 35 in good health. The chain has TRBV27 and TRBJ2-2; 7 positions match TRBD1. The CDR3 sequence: CASNLDRFNTGELFF. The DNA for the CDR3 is TGTGCCAGCAATCTGGACAGGTTTAACACCGGGGAGCTGTTTTTT.